The clone carrying this TCR beta chain has just a few counts. No antigen is known for it. The CDR3 runs 16 residues. CDR1 is MNHEY, CDR2 SMNVEV, per germline (reference sequence). V dropped 5 bases and J dropped 2; count of bases not matched to a gene: 7. Amplification by 5'RACE using constant-segment primers produced TCR alpha and TCR beta cDNA libraries that carried sample barcodes and UMIs. TCRdb reprocessed the 5' RACE reads via MiXCR and lists one record per CDR3 protein. In the table there are about 360,000 distinct CDR3 sequences, roughly 14% of which are singletons. The data stem from a study of T-cell memory formation after mild COVID-19. About the research overall: TCR clusters were largely donor specific. The study's findings and limits: Chiefly within CM and EM were the contracting CD4+ clones; CD8+ ones were within EMRA. Clones that got smaller from day 15 to 85 had even CD4/CD8, while clones growing later tipped toward CD4+.

The sequenced sample was PBMCs or a T cell subset sorted from them (not recorded which). This chain connects TRBV27 to TRBJ1-5, with 9 bases aligning to TRBD1. The source of this sequence is a man younger than 30 who had mild COVID-19 (a few samples of this study predate the infection). Cell type and time point are not known. CDR3 sequence reads: CASSPGQGLGNQPQHF. The CDR3 DNA reads TGTGCCAGCAGTCCCGGACAGGGGTTGGGCAATCAGCCCCAGCATTTT.